This T cell receptor beta chain was identified in a study of CD8+ T cells in alopecia areata. Study at large: Each day, treated patients took oral tofacitinib twice, at 5 to 10 mg per dose. Patients took tofacitinib for 6 to 18 months, followed by 6 drug-free months.

This clone came up many times. Its matching antigen is unknown. As to treatment: oral pan-JAK inhibitor, 5-10 mg twice daily. The investigators collected lesional scalp punch biopsies and peripheral blood from alopecia areata patients. Sequencing relied on a cDNA template that was reverse transcribed from extracted RNA. Repertoires were generated with immunoSEQ multiplex PCR, while TCRdb's copy carries only in-frame clones and drops some. The table lists about 210,000 clones, around 43% of them singletons. V was cut by 4 bases and J by 2 bases, with 8 bases left in between. Germline V gives CDR1 SNHLY, CDR2 FYNNEI. The CDR3 loop spans 14 amino acids. General observations from the study: Scalp clonality, together with expanded CD8+ clones among the top 100, fell significantly with tofacitinib.

The chain joins TRBV2 to TRBJ2-2; D may be TRBD1 (6 bases). Sequenced here: CD4+ T cells sorted from blood, sampled around week 36, from a patient treated with tofacitinib. This sequence originates from a human donor with alopecia areata. As DNA, the CDR3 is TGTGCCAGCAGTGTACAGGGCAACACCGGGGAGCTGTTTTTT. It encodes CASSVQGNTGELFF.